The 26 T cell receptor beta chains below were found in one sample sequenced in a study of blood T cell repertoires in COVID-19. TCRdb's table, derived via immunoSEQ multiplex PCR, lists solely in-frame clones and lacks some. The table includes roughly 120,000 clones, roughly 87% detected once. Source material: peripheral blood. The receptors shown here come from a human donor in a cohort sampled during active COVID-19.

The V and J genes are TRBV7-2 and TRBJ2-1; 15 bases match TRBD2. The ends lost 6 bases at V and 1 base at J; junction bases unmatched: 7. Germline assignment: CDR1 SGHTA and CDR2 FQGNSA. The CDR3 totals 18 residues. This chain's CDR3 is CASRRVGLAGGSYNEQFF. The CDR3 bases are TGTGCCAGCAGACGTGTGGGACTAGCGGGAGGATCCTACAATGAGCAGTTCTTC.

This chain links TRBV30 with TRBJ2-1; maybe TRBD2 (5 bases). V lost 3 bases, J lost 7 bases, and 13 bases lay in between. The CDR3 contains 13 residues. The germline CDR1 and CDR2 sequences are GTSNPN and SVGIG (reference sequence). The CDR3 sequence is CAWSGMGWNEQFF. CDR3 DNA sequence: TGTGCCTGGAGCGGGATGGGCTGGAATGAGCAGTTCTTC.

The rearrangement uses TRBV4-1 and TRBJ1-5; the D gene is possibly TRBD1 (6 bases). Trimming shortened V by 0 bases and J by 7 bases, and 16 bases separated the two germline ends. The CDR3 has 16 amino acids. The V gene's germline CDR1 is MGHRA and CDR2 YSYEKL. CDR3 in DNA: TGCGCCAGCAGCCAAGATTTGAACAGGGTAGGACAGCCCCAGCATTTT. It is translated as CASSQDLNRVGQPQHF.

V gene TRBV19 combines with J gene TRBJ2-7, with D possibly TRBD1 on 6 matching bases. V was trimmed by 0 bases and J by 2 bases, leaving 8 bases between them. In germline, CDR1 is LNHDA, CDR2 SQIVND (reference sequence). CDR3 length equals 14 residues. The CDR3 region is CASSIDRGPYEQYF. For the CDR3, the DNA is TGTGCCAGTAGTATAGACAGGGGCCCCTACGAGCAGTACTTC.

CDR3 sequence reads: CASSQEGTGLLPLHF. The CDR3 DNA reads TGTGCCAGCAGCCAGGAGGGGACAGGGCTTTTACCCCTCCACTTT. The chain employs TRBV3-1 (or the pseudogene TRBV3-2) and TRBJ1-6; 9 bases fit TRBD1. After removal of 3 bases from V and 12 bases from J, the junction contained 9 bases not matched to a gene. Germline loops: CDR1 LGHDT, CDR2 YNNKEL (reference sequence). The CDR3 runs to 15 residues.

This clone was detected many times. This chain joins TRBV10-3 and TRBJ1-1; no firm D call. The germline V gene encodes CDR1 ENHRY and CDR2 SYGVKD. Trimming cost V 4 bases and J 0 bases, with 12 bases left between them. This CDR3 spans 15 amino acids. Here the CDR3 DNA reads TGTGCCATCAGTGGTACAGTATCCATGAACACTGAAGCTTTCTTT. Its protein is CAISGTVSMNTEAFF.

The J gene is TRBJ2-7, the V gene TRBV6-5; 9 bases are shared with TRBD2. This CDR3 has 14 residues. V gave up 7 bases and J gave up 7 bases; unmatched junction bases: 11. CDR1 and CDR2 from the germline V gene are MNHEY and SVGAGI. CDR3 region: CASTPGLAGREQYF. The CDR3 DNA sequence: TGTGCCAGCACCCCAGGGCTAGCGGGGCGAGAGCAGTACTTC.

This clone was observed a single time. The chain carries TRBV4-1 and TRBJ2-3; 8 nucleotides line up with TRBD2. V lost 1 base and J lost 1; bases outside the gene matches: 10. Germline CDR1 reads MGHRA; CDR2 reads YSYEKL. The CDR3 runs 18 residues. For the CDR3, the DNA is TGCGCCAGCAGCCAAGGGCCTCCACTAGCGGCGGGCACAGATACGCAGTATTTT. Its translation is CASSQGPPLAAGTDTQYF.

The chain uses TRBV6-1 and TRBJ2-7; D perhaps matches TRBD2 (5 bases). The CDR3 has 16 residues. CDR1 is MNHNS, CDR2 SASEGT, per germline. The V end was cut by 1 base, the J end by 3 bases, with 16 bases between. The DNA of the CDR3 is TGTGCCAGCAGTGAAGGTGCCGGGAAGGCAGTCTACGAGCAGTACTTC. Encoded protein: CASSEGAGKAVYEQYF.

This clone was seen once. The genes are TRBV21-1 and TRBJ2-2; the table's D call of TRBD2 was not tested on the DNA. TRBV21-1 corresponds to a pseudogene. The CDR3 spans 16 residues. The CDR3 here is CASSKVCQLGTGELFF. The CDR3 DNA is TGTGCCAGCAGCAAAGTTTGTCAACTCGGCACCGGGGAGCTGTTTTTT.

The V and J genes are TRBV2 and TRBJ2-2; D may be TRBD1 (6 bases). The CDR3 consists of 15 residues. Germline loops: CDR1 SNHLY, CDR2 FYNNEI. Trimming stripped 9 bases from V and 5 bases from J, with 19 bases between. The CDR3 DNA sequence: TGTGCCAGTCAAGGACGGCAGGGGAGAACCGGGGAGCTGTTTTTT. It codes for CASQGRQGRTGELFF. Supplemented by reference TRBV2 and TRBJ2-2, the full variable domain reads EPEVTQTPSHQVTQMGQEVILRCVPISNHLYFYWYRQILGQKVEFLVSFYNNEISEKSEIFDDQFSVERPDGSNFTLKIRSTKLEDSAMYFCASQGRQGRTGELFFGEGSRLTVL.

The genes are TRBV7-8 and TRBJ2-7; the match to TRBD2 covers 13 bases. The junction had 13 bases not matched to a gene; V was cut back by 4 bases and J by 7 bases. CDR3 length: 17 amino acids. Germline V gives CDR1 SGHVS, CDR2 FQNEAQ. The DNA for the CDR3 is TGTGCCAGCAGCTCTGGACTAGCGGGAGAGATTGCGTGGGAGCAGTACTTC. It is translated as CASSSGLAGEIAWEQYF. The full variable domain, completed using reference TRBV7-8 and TRBJ2-7, is GAGVSQSPRYKVAKRGQDVALRCDPISGHVSLFWYQQALGQGPEFLTYFQNEAQLDKSGLPSDRFFAERPEGSVSTLKIQRTQQEDSAVYLCASSSGLAGEIAWEQYFGPGTRLTVT.

The rearrangement uses TRBV5-6 and TRBJ2-7; perhaps TRBD1 as D (6 bases). The V gene's germline CDR1 is SGHDT and CDR2 YYEEEE. Trimming shortened V by 3 bases and J by 2 bases, and 12 bases separated the two germline ends. This CDR3 is 14 amino acids long. CDR3 nucleotide sequence: TGTGCCAGCAGCTGGTGGGGGCGCCCCTACGAGCAGTACTTC. Amino acids: CASSWWGRPYEQYF.

This clone was detected once. The chain has TRBV7-3 and TRBJ2-7, with a weak D call TRBD1 (5 bases). Germline lookup yields CDR1 SGHTA and CDR2 FQGTGA. The V gene lost 2 bases and the J gene lost 6 bases, with 14 bases spanning the gap. The CDR3 has 14 residues. CDR3 nucleotides: TGTGCCAGCAGCTTAGGGCAGGGATGGGGCGAGCAGTACTTC. Translating gives CASSLGQGWGEQYF. The variable domain in full, completed from reference TRBV7-3 and TRBJ2-7, reads GAGVSQTPSNKVTEKGKYVELRCDPISGHTALYWYRQSLGQGPEFLIYFQGTGAADDSGLPNDRFFAVRPEGSVSTLKIQRTERGDSAVYLCASSLGQGWGEQYFGPGTRLTVT.

The V call is TRBV3-1 (or the pseudogene TRBV3-2), the J call TRBJ1-2; D not certain. CDR1 is LGHDT, CDR2 YNNKEL, per germline (reference sequence). This CDR3 spans 16 amino acids. V was trimmed by 2 bases and J by 0 bases, leaving 13 bases between them. This CDR3 reads CASSQRGSSTNYGYTF. In DNA form, the CDR3 reads TGTGCCAGCAGCCAACGGGGAAGTTCTACTAACTATGGCTACACCTTC.

The count of this clone is one. The V and J genes are TRBV7-9 and TRBJ2-1; D is perhaps TRBD2 (6 bases). The V end lost 1 base, the J end lost 8 bases, and 12 bases lay between the germline ends. This CDR3 spans 14 amino acids. CDR1 is SEHNR and CDR2 is FQNEAQ in the germline V gene (reference sequence). The CDR3 loop reads CASSLVSGGDEQFF. CDR3 nucleotide sequence: TGTGCCAGCAGCTTAGTTTCAGGAGGGGATGAGCAGTTCTTC.

This clone occurred once. The rearrangement joins TRBV6-5 to TRBJ2-4, with a possible D match to TRBD2 (6 bases). CDR1 and CDR2 from the germline V gene are MNHEY and SVGAGI. The CDR3 contains 13 residues. Trimming removed 9 bases at V and 3 bases at J, with 12 bases between. This CDR3 reads CASAEGGKNIQYF. The CDR3 DNA reads TGTGCCAGTGCGGAGGGCGGCAAAAACATTCAGTACTTC.

This clone was seen a few times. The CDR3 is CASEAPYGQPQHF. The CDR3 bases are TGTGCCAGCGAGGCCCCCTACGGGCAGCCCCAGCATTTT. The rearrangement uses TRBV2 and TRBJ1-5, with unresolved D. The length of the CDR3 is 13 residues. Germline V CDR1 and CDR2: SNHLY, FYNNEI. V was pared by 8 bases and J by 7 bases, with 15 bases between.

The chain is built from TRBV14 and TRBJ2-1; D uncertain. V lost 4 bases, J lost 15 bases, and 16 bases lay in between. The CDR3 covers 12 residues. CDR1 SGHDN and CDR2 FVKESK come from the germline V gene. CDR3 nucleotides: TGTGCCAGCAGCCGTACTTCCTCGGGTCTGTTCTTC. Translating it yields CASSRTSSGLFF.

V usage is TRBV28 and J usage is TRBJ1-5, with 9 bases aligning to TRBD1. J gave up 6 bases and V 7 bases, and 7 bases lay outside the gene matches. The CDR3 consists of 14 residues. Germline CDR1 MDHEN, CDR2 SYDVKM. DNA of the CDR3: TGTGCCAGCAAACCCGGGACAGGGCGTCAGCCCCAGCATTTT. Translation gives CASKPGTGRQPQHF.

This rearrangement joins TRBV7-9 to TRBJ2-3; tentative D call: TRBD1 (6 bases). The CDR3 is 17 residues long. Germline-derived CDR1 and CDR2 are SEHNR and FQNEAQ (reference sequence). V was pared by 2 bases and J by 3 bases, with 18 bases between. For the CDR3, the DNA is TGTGCCAGCAGCTTAAGCGAGGGACACGAGGGAACAGATACGCAGTATTTT. Translation: CASSLSEGHEGTDTQYF.

The chain joins TRBV7-2 to TRBJ2-7, with 9 bases identical to TRBD1. The junction had 5 bases not matched to a gene; V was cut back by 3 bases and J by 5 bases. The CDR3 has 14 amino acids. Germline V gene data show CDR1 as SGHTA and CDR2 as FQGNSA. CDR3 loop: CASSLGTGGHEQYF. CDR3 nucleotide sequence: TGTGCCAGCAGCTTGGGAACAGGGGGCCACGAGCAGTACTTC.

The rearrangement links TRBV7-2 to TRBJ1-3, with D unclear. The V gene lost 1 base and the J gene lost 4 bases, with 8 bases spanning the gap. There are 14 residues in the CDR3. Germline assignment: CDR1 SGHTA and CDR2 FQGNSA. The CDR3 DNA is TGTGCCAGCAGCTTAGGATTGGGCGGAAACACCATATATTTT. Its translation: CASSLGLGGNTIYF. The full variable domain, in which reference TRBV7-2 and TRBJ1-3 provide the parts outside the CDR3, is GAGVSQSPSNKVTEKGKDVELRCDPISGHTALYWYRQSLGQGLEFLIYFQGNSAPDKSGLPSDRFSAERTGGSVSTLTIQRTQQEDSAVYLCASSLGLGGNTIYFGEGSWLTVV.

The rearrangement links TRBV7-9 to TRBJ2-5, with a possible D match to TRBD2 (6 bases). Trimming left V 4 bases short and J 4 bases short, with 13 bases between. The CDR3 has 14 amino acids. Germline CDR1 and CDR2: SEHNR and FQNEAQ (reference sequence). In DNA form, the CDR3 reads TGTGCCAGCAGCTCCCCCGGGGGACGAGAGACCCAGTACTTC. It is translated as CASSSPGGRETQYF.

The chain recombines TRBV3-1 (or the pseudogene TRBV3-2) with TRBJ2-6; 7 bases agree with TRBD1. Germline trimming cut 4 bases from V and 0 bases from J; bases unmatched to any gene: 3. The CDR3 length is 16 residues. Germline V lookup: CDR1 LGHDT, CDR2 YNNKEL (reference sequence). CDR3 sequence reads: CASSPGQSSGANVLTF. CDR3 sequence (DNA): TGTGCCAGCAGCCCGGGACAGTCCTCTGGGGCCAACGTCCTGACTTTC.

The chain links TRBV28 to TRBJ2-7; a possible D gene is TRBD1 (5 bases). The CDR3 has 16 amino acids. The V gene's germline CDR1 is MDHEN and CDR2 SYDVKM. The V gene lost 7 bases and the J gene lost 5 bases, with 24 bases spanning the gap. Here the CDR3 reads CASTTYVPGRVNEQYF. CDR3 nucleotide sequence: TGTGCCAGCACAACATATGTACCGGGCAGGGTGAACGAGCAGTACTTC. Drawing the rest from reference TRBV28 and TRBJ2-7, the complete variable domain is DVKVTQSSRYLVKRTGEKVFLECVQDMDHENMFWYRQDPGLGLRLIYFSYDVKMKEKGDIPEGYSVSREKKERFSLILESASTNQTSMYLCASTTYVPGRVNEQYFGPGTRLTVT.